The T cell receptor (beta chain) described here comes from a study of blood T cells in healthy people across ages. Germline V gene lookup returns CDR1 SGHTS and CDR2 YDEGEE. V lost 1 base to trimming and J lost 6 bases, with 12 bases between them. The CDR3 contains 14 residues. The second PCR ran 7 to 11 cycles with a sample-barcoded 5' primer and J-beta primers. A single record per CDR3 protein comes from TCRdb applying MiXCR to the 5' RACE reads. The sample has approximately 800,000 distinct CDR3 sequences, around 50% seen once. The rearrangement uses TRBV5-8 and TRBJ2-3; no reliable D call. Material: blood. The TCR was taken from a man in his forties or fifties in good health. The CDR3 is CASSLLQVGDTQYF. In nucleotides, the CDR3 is TGTGCCAGCAGCTTGTTGCAGGTTGGGGATACGCAGTATTTT.